This T cell receptor beta chain was recorded in a study of beta chain features in type 1 diabetes. The germline V gene encodes CDR1 SEHNR and CDR2 FQNEAQ (reference sequence). The CDR3 loop spans 14 amino acids. V was pared by 5 bases and J by 5 bases, with 6 bases of the junction left unmatched. The investigators reverse transcribed all of the isolated RNA, so they sequenced expressed TCRB transcripts. Data came from immunoSEQ multiplex PCR; TCRdb stores just in-frame clones and leaves some out. The repertoire has 25,000 to 30,000 clones, about 49% of them found once; the top ten carry roughly 0.29%. Whole-study findings and limits: Comparison showed that naive, central memory and Treg TCRB repertoires appeared more similar among patients than among healthy donors. Shorter TCRB CDR3s, moderately but significantly so, were found in Type 1 diabetes patients in all four CD4+ subsets.

With respect to this clone: Its antigen remains unidentified.

The gene calls are TRBV7-9 and TRBJ2-5; 9 bases fit TRBD2. The source is a man in his thirties or forties with type 1 diabetes. The sequenced sample consisted of stem cell memory CD4+ T cells from blood. The CDR3 nucleotides are TGTGCCAGCAGCCCAGAGGCGGGGGGGGAGACCCAGTACTTC. As protein: CASSPEAGGETQYF.